A selection of T cell receptor beta chains follows, all from one sample in a study of control samples from healthy donors and cancer patients. Libraries were prepared by immunoSEQ multiplex PCR; TCRdb keeps only in-frame clonotypes and omits some of them. There are some 130,000 clones in the sample; just under 90% occur only once, and under 9% lies in the top ten. Sequencing used PBMCs. The receptor set was obtained from a man aged 45-65 years with head and neck cancer. CDR3s include the opening cysteine and the closing phenylalanine or tryptophan. D genes are given only for firm matches. Only some rows state a clone size, as once, few, many or a class for expanded clones.

>.|TRBV7-2|TRBJ2-7|.
CASSLVGRNVLYEQYF
TGTGCCAGCAGCTTAGTAGGCAGGAACGTCTTATACGAGCAGTACTTC
>.|TRBV7-2|TRBJ2-7|.
CASSSPDLGAYEQYF
TGTGCCAGCAGCTCCCCTGACCTGGGGGCATACGAGCAGTACTTC
>.|TRBV6-5|TRBJ2-1|.
CASTNGLAAYNEQFF
TGTGCCAGCACGAACGGGCTAGCCGCCTACAATGAGCAGTTCTTC
>.|TRBV6-6|TRBJ2-3|TRBD1
CASSRKIQGYSSTDTQYF
TGTGCCAGCAGTCGAAAGATACAGGGGTACTCTAGCACAGATACGCAGTATTTT
>.|TRBV11-2|TRBJ2-3|TRBD2
CASSLGTSGGSTDTQYF
TGTGCCAGCAGCCTCGGGACTAGCGGGGGCAGCACAGATACGCAGTATTTT
>.|TRBV29-1|TRBJ1-2|TRBD1
CSVDQDREDYYGYTF
TGCAGCGTCGACCAGGACAGGGAGGACTACTATGGCTACACCTTC
>.|TRBV12-3/TRBV12-4|TRBJ1-1|.
CASSLGFAFF
TGTGCCAGCAGTTTGGGATTCGCTTTCTTT
>few|TRBV19|TRBJ2-1|TRBD1
CASSIENRGYEQFF
TGTGCCAGTAGTATAGAGAACAGGGGCTATGAGCAGTTCTTC
>.|TRBV5-1|TRBJ1-1|.
CASSSKGGAGMNTEAFF
TGCGCCAGCAGCTCCAAGGGGGGGGCGGGGATGAACACTGAAGCTTTCTTT
>.|TRBV6-5|TRBJ1-5|TRBD1
CASSGTGNQPQHF
TGTGCCAGCAGCGGGACAGGGAATCAGCCCCAGCATTTT
>.|TRBV21-1|TRBJ2-1|.
CASSKVHRGGFQSSYNEQFF
TGTGCCAGCAGCAAAGTTCATCGGGGGGGCTTTCAAAGCTCCTACAATGAGCAGTTCTTC
>.|TRBV5-4|TRBJ2-7|TRBD2
CASSSLAGGREQYF
TGTGCCAGCAGCTCACTAGCGGGAGGCAGAGAGCAGTACTTC
>.|TRBV19|TRBJ1-2|TRBD1
CASSPTGGSGYTF
TGTGCCAGTAGCCCGACAGGGGGTAGTGGCTACACCTTC
>few|TRBV18|TRBJ1-1|.
CASSPLMRGAADTEAFF
TGTGCCAGCTCACCCCTTATGAGGGGGGCAGCGGACACTGAAGCTTTCTTT
>.|TRBV9|TRBJ2-1|TRBD2
CASSLAGATYNEQFF
TGTGCCAGCAGTCTAGCGGGGGCTACCTACAATGAGCAGTTCTTC
>.|TRBV29-1|TRBJ2-7|.
CSVESNPYEQYF
TGCAGCGTTGAGAGCAATCCCTACGAGCAGTACTTC
>.|TRBV4-1|TRBJ1-1|TRBD1
CASSLGQGGEAFF
TGCGCCAGCAGCCTGGGACAGGGTGGTGAAGCTTTCTTT
>.|TRBV5-1|TRBJ2-1|.
CASSKTLRGDNEQFF
TGCGCCAGCAGCAAGACCCTCAGGGGAGACAATGAGCAGTTCTTC
>.|TRBV27|TRBJ2-1|.
CASSSQGAGEQFF
TGTGCCAGCAGTTCCCAAGGGGCGGGTGAGCAGTTCTTC
>few|TRBV6-6|TRBJ2-1|.
CASSPTSQGEQFF
TGTGCCAGCAGCCCTACTAGCCAAGGGGAGCAGTTCTTC
>.|TRBV12-3/TRBV12-4|TRBJ1-2|.
CASSRGMNGYTF
TGTGCCAGCAGCCGAGGAATGAATGGCTACACCTTC
>.|TRBV4-2|TRBJ2-5|TRBD2
CASSYPQREGRQYF
TGTGCCAGCAGCTACCCCCAGCGGGAGGGTCGCCAGTACTTC
>.|TRBV6-4|TRBJ1-5|.
CASSDSLEAGRIGQPQHF
TGTGCCAGCAGTGACTCCTTAGAGGCAGGGAGGATAGGGCAGCCCCAGCATTTT
>.|TRBV5-5|TRBJ2-1|TRBD1
CASSLHGQGSYNEQFF
TGTGCCAGCAGCTTACATGGACAGGGGTCCTACAATGAGCAGTTCTTC
>.|TRBV30|TRBJ2-5|.
CAWSLGDGETQYF
TGTGCCTGGTCTTTAGGGGACGGGGAGACCCAGTACTTC
>few|TRBV5-1|TRBJ2-1|TRBD1
CASSLQGALYNEQFF
TGCGCCAGCAGCTTACAGGGGGCCCTCTACAATGAGCAGTTCTTC
>.|TRBV19|TRBJ2-1|.
CASTQGNEQFF
TGTGCCAGTACCCAGGGCAATGAGCAGTTCTTC